This T cell receptor (beta chain) appears in the sequencing data of a study of T-cell reconstitution after alpha-beta-depleted transplantation in children. The ends were cut back, 3 bases at V and 5 bases at J, with 5 bases in the middle. CDR3 length: 11 residues. Germline V gene sequence: CDR1 MNHNY, CDR2 SVGAGI (reference sequence). This clonotype turned up a few times. As it was prepared, the TCRbeta library received unique molecular identifiers. TCRdb reprocessed the PCR reads via MiXCR and lists one record per CDR3 protein. The table has about 210,000 distinct CDR3 sequences, 17% seen once. The material sequenced was PBMCs, mostly from graft donor cells, taken 360 days after TCRalphabeta/CD19-depleted stem cell transplant. The clonotype comes from a male patient aged 2-15 years who had a stem cell transplant for acute lymphoblastic leukemia, so the T cells may come from the graft donor. V and J are TRBV6-6 and TRBJ2-7; D not certain. The CDR3 protein is CASSYPNEQYF. The DNA of the CDR3 is TGTGCCAGCAGTTATCCTAACGAGCAGTACTTC.